This T cell receptor (beta chain) was sequenced during a study of T-cell memory formation after mild COVID-19. Turning to the study itself: Largely, the TCR clusters proved donor specific.

The V end was cut by 5 bases, the J end by 2 bases, with 8 bases between. There are 13 residues in the CDR3. Germline V gene sequence: CDR1 SGHNT, CDR2 YENEEA. Broader study findings: The appearance of some responding clones in pre-infection memory suggested that cross-reactive memory joined.

5'RACE with constant-segment primers yielded barcoded, UMI-tagged TCR alpha and TCR beta cDNA libraries. TCRdb processed the 5' RACE reads anew with MiXCR; each CDR3 protein has one entry. The sample has approximately 500,000 distinct CDR3 sequences; roughly 25% are singletons. This clonotype was picked up many times. Its antigen is unknown. The chain is built from TRBV11-3 and TRBJ2-3; D uncertain. This TCR came from an adult woman who had mild COVID-19 (a few samples of this study predate the infection). Cell type and time point are not known. Sequencing was carried out using PBMCs or a T cell subset sorted from them (not recorded which). The CDR3 DNA is TGTGCCAGCAGCAACGGGTACACAGATACGCAGTATTTT. Translating gives CASSNGYTDTQYF. Filled out from reference TRBV11-3 and TRBJ2-3, the complete variable domain reads EAGVVQSPRYKIIEKKQPVAFWCNPISGHNTLYWYLQNLGQGPELLIRYENEEAVDDSQLPKDRFSAERLKGVDSTLKIQPAELGDSAVYLCASSNGYTDTQYFGPGTRLTVL.